The clone carrying this T cell receptor (beta chain) occurred a few times. With a J-beta primer mix and a sample-barcoded 5' primer, a second PCR ran 7 to 11 cycles. MiXCR, applied by TCRdb to the 5' RACE reads, yields one record per CDR3 protein. The sample holds about 830,000 distinct CDR3 sequences, roughly 60% seen once. Total RNA, at least 5.5 micrograms per sample, came from PBMCs. This sample is part of a study of blood T cells in healthy people across ages. V was clipped by 3 bases and J by 7 bases; unmatched bases: 1. This CDR3 region has 12 residues. CDR1 DFQATT and CDR2 SNEGSKA come from the germline V gene (reference sequence).

The TCR sequence derives from a man aged 25-40 years in good health. The rearrangement uses TRBV20-1 and TRBJ2-1; 9 bases map to TRBD1. Sequenced input: blood. The CDR3 sequence: CSARTGGNEQFF. Here the CDR3 DNA reads TGCAGTGCTAGGACAGGGGGGAATGAGCAGTTCTTC.